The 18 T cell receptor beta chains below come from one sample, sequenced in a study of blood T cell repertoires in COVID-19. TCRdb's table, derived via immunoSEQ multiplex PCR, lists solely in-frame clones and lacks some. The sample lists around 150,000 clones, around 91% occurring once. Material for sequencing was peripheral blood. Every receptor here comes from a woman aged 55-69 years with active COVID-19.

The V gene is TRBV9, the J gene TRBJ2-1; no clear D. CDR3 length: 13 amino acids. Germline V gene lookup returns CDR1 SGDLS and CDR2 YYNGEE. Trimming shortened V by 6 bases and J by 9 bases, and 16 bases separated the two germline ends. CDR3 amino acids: CASTPSPGREQFF. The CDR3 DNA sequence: TGTGCCAGCACCCCGTCCCCTGGCCGTGAGCAGTTCTTC.

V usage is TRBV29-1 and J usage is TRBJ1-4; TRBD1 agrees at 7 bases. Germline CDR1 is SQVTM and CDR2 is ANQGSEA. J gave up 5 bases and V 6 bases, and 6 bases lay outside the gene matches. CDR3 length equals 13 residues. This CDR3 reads CSVPGQLNEKLFF. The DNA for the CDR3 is TGCAGCGTCCCGGGACAGCTAAATGAAAAACTGTTTTTT.

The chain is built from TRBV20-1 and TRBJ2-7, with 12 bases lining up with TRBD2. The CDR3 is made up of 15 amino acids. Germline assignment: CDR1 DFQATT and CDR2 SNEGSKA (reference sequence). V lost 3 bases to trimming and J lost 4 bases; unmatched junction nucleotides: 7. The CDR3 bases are TGCAGTGCTAGTACCTCTAGCGGGGGGGTATACGAGCAGTACTTC. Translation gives CSASTSSGGVYEQYF.

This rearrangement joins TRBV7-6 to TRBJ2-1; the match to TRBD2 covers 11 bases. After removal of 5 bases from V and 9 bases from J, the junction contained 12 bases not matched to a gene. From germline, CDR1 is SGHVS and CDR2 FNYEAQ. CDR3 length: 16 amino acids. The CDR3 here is CASSVLGTSGLSEQFF. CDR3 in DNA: TGTGCCAGCAGCGTGCTTGGGACTAGCGGTTTGAGTGAGCAGTTCTTC.

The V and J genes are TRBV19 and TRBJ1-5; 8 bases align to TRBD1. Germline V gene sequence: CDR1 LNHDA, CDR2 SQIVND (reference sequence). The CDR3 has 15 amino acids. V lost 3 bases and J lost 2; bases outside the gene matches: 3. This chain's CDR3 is CASSIDRGGNQPQHF. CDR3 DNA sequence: TGTGCCAGTAGTATTGACAGGGGTGGCAATCAGCCCCAGCATTTT.

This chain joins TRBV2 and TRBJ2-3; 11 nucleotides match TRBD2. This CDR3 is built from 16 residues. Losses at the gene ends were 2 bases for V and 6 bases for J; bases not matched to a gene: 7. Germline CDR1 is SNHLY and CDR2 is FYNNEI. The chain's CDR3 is CASSERRLAGLDTQYF. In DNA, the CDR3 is TGTGCCAGCAGTGAAAGGCGACTAGCGGGATTGGATACGCAGTATTTT.

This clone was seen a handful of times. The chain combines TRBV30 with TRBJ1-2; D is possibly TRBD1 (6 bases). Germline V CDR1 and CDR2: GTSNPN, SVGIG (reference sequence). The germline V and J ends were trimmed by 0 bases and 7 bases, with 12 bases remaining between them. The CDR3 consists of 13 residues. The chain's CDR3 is CAWSVSGGLGYTF. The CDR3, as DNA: TGTGCCTGGAGTGTATCGGGGGGGCTTGGCTACACCTTC.

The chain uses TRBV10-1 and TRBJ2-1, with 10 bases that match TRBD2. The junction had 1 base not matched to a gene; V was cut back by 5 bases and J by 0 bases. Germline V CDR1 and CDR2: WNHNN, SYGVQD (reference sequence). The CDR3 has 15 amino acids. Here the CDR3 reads CASSSSGSSYNEQFF. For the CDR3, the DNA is TGCGCCAGCAGTTCTAGCGGGAGCTCCTACAATGAGCAGTTCTTC.

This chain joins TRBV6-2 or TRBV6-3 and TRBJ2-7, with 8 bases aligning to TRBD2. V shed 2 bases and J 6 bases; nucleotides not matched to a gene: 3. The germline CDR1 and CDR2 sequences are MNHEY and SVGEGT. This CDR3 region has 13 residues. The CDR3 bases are TGTGCCAGCAGTTACAGGACTAGCCGCGAGCAGTACTTC. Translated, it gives CASSYRTSREQYF.

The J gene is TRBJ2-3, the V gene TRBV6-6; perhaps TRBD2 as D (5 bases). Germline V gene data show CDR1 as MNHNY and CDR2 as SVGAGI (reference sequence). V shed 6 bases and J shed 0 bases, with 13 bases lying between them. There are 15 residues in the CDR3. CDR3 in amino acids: CASRASGTSTDTQYF. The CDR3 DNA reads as TGTGCCAGCAGGGCAAGCGGTACTAGCACAGATACGCAGTATTTT.

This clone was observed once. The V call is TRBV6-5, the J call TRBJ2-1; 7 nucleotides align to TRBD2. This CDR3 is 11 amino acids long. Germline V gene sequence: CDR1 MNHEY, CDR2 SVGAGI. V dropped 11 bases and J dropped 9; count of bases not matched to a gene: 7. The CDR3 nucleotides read TGTGCCGCCAGCGGGGCAAGTGAGCAGTTCTTC. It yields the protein CAASGASEQFF.

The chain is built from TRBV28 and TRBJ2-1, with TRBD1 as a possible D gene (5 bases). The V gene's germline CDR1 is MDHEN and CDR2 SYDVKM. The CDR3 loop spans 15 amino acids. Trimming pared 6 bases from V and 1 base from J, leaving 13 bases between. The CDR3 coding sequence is TGTGCCAGCAGCCCCAGGGTTAGGTCCTACAATGAGCAGTTCTTC. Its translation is CASSPRVRSYNEQFF.

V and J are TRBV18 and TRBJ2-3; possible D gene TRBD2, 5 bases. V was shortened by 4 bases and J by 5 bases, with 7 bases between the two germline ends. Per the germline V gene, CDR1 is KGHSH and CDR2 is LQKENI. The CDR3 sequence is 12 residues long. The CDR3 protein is CASSQSGDTQYF. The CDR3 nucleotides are TGTGCCAGCTCACAAAGCGGAGATACGCAGTATTTT.

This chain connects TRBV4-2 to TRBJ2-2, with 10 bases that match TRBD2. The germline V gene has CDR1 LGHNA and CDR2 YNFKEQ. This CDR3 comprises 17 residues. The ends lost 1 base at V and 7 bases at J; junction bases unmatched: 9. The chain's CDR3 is CASSQVALAGEDGELFF. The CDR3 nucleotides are TGTGCCAGCAGCCAAGTCGCGCTAGCGGGAGAGGACGGGGAGCTGTTTTTT.

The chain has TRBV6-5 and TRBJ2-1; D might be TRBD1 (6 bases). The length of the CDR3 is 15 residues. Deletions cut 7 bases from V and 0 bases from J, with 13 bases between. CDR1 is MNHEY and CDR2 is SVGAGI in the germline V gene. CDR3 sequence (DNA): TGTGCCAGCACCCTAAGGGGGAGCTCCTACAATGAGCAGTTCTTC. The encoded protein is CASTLRGSSYNEQFF.

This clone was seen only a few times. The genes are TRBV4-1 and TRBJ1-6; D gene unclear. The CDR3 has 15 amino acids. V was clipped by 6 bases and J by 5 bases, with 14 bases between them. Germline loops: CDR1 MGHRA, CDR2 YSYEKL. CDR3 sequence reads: CASRTGELNNSPLHF. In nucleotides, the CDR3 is TGCGCCAGCAGAACCGGGGAACTGAATAATTCACCCCTCCACTTT.

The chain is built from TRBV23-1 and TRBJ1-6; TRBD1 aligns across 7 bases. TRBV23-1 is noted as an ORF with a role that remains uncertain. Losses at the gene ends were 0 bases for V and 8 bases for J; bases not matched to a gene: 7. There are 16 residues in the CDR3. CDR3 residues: CASSQSKTGRHSPLHF. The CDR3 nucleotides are TGCGCCAGCAGTCAATCGAAGACAGGGCGGCATTCACCCCTCCACTTT.

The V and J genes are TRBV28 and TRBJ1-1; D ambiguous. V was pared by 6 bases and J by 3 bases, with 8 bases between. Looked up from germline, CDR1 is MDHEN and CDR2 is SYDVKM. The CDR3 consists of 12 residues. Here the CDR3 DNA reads TGTGCCAGCAGAGAGGGTTACACTGAAGCTTTCTTT. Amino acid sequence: CASREGYTEAFF.